This entry describes one T cell receptor beta chain. What this receptor recognizes is not known. Base qualities are not provided; no much larger clone lies one nucleotide away. The source of the sample is a study of blood T cell repertoires in COVID-19 (dated by TCRdb to 2020 to 2022). Concerning the study at large: Samples covering the acute and convalescent phases of COVID-19 were provided by collaborators in the United States, Italy and Spain. The material from the prospective study consisted of cDNA or gDNA derived from T cells, B-cell-depleted T cells, or PBMCs. Deeply sampled blood TCRbeta repertoires from subjects exposed to, actively infected with, or recovered from COVID-19 were included in the dataset. The repertoires were made available in a free public database intended to serve as a resource for research on the immune response to SARS-CoV-2. The samples were drawn from the first 160 participants of the ongoing ImmuneRACE study and from some 1,300 subjects provided by 6 global collaborators. The sample metadata nearly always contained a de-identified subject ID, COVID-19 status, age in years and sex. Where HLA class I and class II types were available, the types were taken from metadata supplied by the sample provider, not from assay-based typing. What the work shows at the level of the full study, not this receptor alone: Clinical and demographic metadata were provided uncurated, with the amount varying by source and participant.

According to the germline V gene, CDR1 reads SNHLY and CDR2 reads FYNNEI. The CDR3 runs 14 amino acids, cysteine and phenylalanine included. This entry keeps only the CDR3 DNA: 42 bases, framed from base 1. A distance of 9 bases separates the germline ends of V and J, which lose 6 bases and 0 bases respectively. TCRbeta CDR3 regions were amplified from genomic DNA by means of the immunoSEQ Assay, a bias-controlled multiplex PCR. The authors processed their data as follows. Nucleated cell counts per sample were estimated from amplification of reference gene primers within the assay. To quantify the absolute abundance of each unique TCRbeta CDR3 rearrangement, sequence reads were collapsed and filtered. Productive Simpson clonality was computed per sample as the square root of Simpson's diversity index over productive rearrangements. TCRdb took this table from immuneACCESS and kept in-frame rearrangements with V and J called. Such tables lack part of the clones; where checked against another copy, unresolved V genes explain under half of the gap, and the rest is unexplained. D and trimming come from the DNA, and the V and J calls and clone size come from that table. This sample is represented by around 150,000 clones; 65% to 85% of them were singletons. Together, the top ten hold roughly 13% of the sample.

Participants in the prospective study were aged about 18 to 89 years, lived in about two dozen United States geographic areas, and enrolled through a virtual design. To assign participants to cohorts, the prospective study relied on clinical history that participants themselves reported in a screening survey and a study questionnaire. For ImmuneRACE Cohort 3, a participant was defined as recovered based on two consecutive negative NP/OP PCR tests, clearance by a healthcare professional, or resolution of symptoms. Mobile phlebotomists in the prospective study collected whole blood, serum and a nasopharyngeal or oropharyngeal swab from every participant. Participants in the prospective study had the option to provide additional blood draws and questionnaires over a 2-month period. Prospective study blood samples were shipped either frozen or at room temperature before DNA extraction.

The chain uses TRBV2 and TRBJ1-5, with TRBD1 perhaps the D gene, on 6 matching bases. The sequenced material came from PBMCs or T cells enriched from blood (not recorded which). This TCR came from a woman aged 55-70 years who had recovered from COVID-19. The DNA sequence is TGTGCCAGCAGCCGGACAGTTAGCAATCAGCCCCAGCATTTT. This translates into CASSRTVSNQPQHF.